The source of this T cell receptor beta chain is a study of blood T cell repertoires in COVID-19. TCRdb keeps only in-frame clones here, not all; method: immunoSEQ multiplex PCR. Of about half a million clones in the sample, 70% to 90% are singletons; the top ten hold under 4%. CDR3 size: 14 residues. Germline V gives CDR1 LGHDT, CDR2 YNNKEL (reference sequence). V lost 0 bases, J lost 2 bases, and 6 bases lay in between. This clone was detected only once. The TCR originated in a human donor in a cohort sampled during active COVID-19. This sequence joins TRBV3-1 (or the pseudogene TRBV3-2) and TRBJ2-3, with D uncertain. Sequences were obtained from peripheral blood. The CDR3 loop is CASSQDRVTDTQYF. The CDR3 nucleotides are TGTGCCAGCAGCCAAGATCGAGTCACAGATACGCAGTATTTT.